The sequence of this TCR beta chain was determined in a study of blood T cell repertoires in COVID-19. The V gene lost 5 bases and the J gene lost 5 bases, with 18 bases spanning the gap. The V gene's germline CDR1 is SGHVS and CDR2 FNYEAQ. The CDR3 loop spans 15 amino acids. Some clones are missing from TCRdb's copy, which holds only in-frame ones; the method was immunoSEQ multiplex PCR. The sample holds roughly 150,000 clones, around four fifths seen once. This TCR was sampled from an elderly woman with acute or convalescent COVID-19. The rearrangement joins TRBV7-6 to TRBJ2-5; D is perhaps TRBD2 (6 bases). The sample taken for sequencing was peripheral blood. DNA of the CDR3: TGTGCCAGCAGCCATCATCCTAGCGATAAGGAGACCCAGTACTTC. Protein: CASSHHPSDKETQYF. The full variable domain, completed using reference TRBV7-6 and TRBJ2-5, is GAGVSQSPRYKVTKRGQDVALRCDPISGHVSLYWYRQALGQGPEFLTYFNYEAQQDKSGLPNDRFSAERPEGSISTLTIQRTEQRDSAMYRCASSHHPSDKETQYFGPGTRLLVL.